This TCR beta chain derives from a study of blood T cell repertoires in COVID-19. On the study more broadly: Some COVID-19 samples were acute and others convalescent; all came from the United States, Italy and Spain. Sources were T cells, B-cell-depleted T cells, or PBMCs; the material itself was cDNA or gDNA.

CDR3 length: 17 residues. Germline CDR1 reads KGHSH; CDR2 reads LQKENI. V was pared by 0 bases and J by 6 bases, with 9 bases of the junction left unmatched. In the authors' methods: How many nucleated cells were present was estimated from reference gene primer amplification. The assay was immunoSEQ multiplex PCR, and TCRdb's table has in-frame clones only and misses some. That table is the source of V, J and clone size, and D and trimming were worked out from the DNA. The data contain under 200,000 clones, roughly 81% of them singletons. The J gene is TRBJ2-1, the V gene TRBV18; TRBD2 matches 9 bases. Material for sequencing was peripheral blood. The origin of this receptor is a man aged 35 to 55 with acute or convalescent COVID-19. The CDR3 spells CASSPPSRGGASNEQFF. CDR3 bases: TGTGCCAGCTCACCACCGTCGCGCGGGGGGGCCTCCAATGAGCAGTTCTTC.